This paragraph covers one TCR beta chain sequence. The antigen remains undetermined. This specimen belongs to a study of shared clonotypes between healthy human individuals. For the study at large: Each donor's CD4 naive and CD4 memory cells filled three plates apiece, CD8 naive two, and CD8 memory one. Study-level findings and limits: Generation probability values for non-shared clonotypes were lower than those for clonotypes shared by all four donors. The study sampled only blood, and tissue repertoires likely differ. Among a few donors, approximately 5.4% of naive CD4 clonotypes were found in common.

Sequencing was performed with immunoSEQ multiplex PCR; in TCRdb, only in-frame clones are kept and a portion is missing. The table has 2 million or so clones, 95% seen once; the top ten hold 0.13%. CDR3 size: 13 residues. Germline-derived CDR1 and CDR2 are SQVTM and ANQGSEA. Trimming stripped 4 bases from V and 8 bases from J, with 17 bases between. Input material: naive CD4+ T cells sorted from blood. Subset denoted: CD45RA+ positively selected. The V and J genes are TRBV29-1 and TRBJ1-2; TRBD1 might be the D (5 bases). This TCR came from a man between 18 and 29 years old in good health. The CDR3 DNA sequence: TGCAGCGTTGTGGTGGACATCGGGTCCGGCTACACCTTC. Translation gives CSVVVDIGSGYTF.